This record looks at one TCR beta chain sequence and its context. With V trimmed by 7 bases and J by 2 bases, 2 bases remained unmatched. The CDR3 consists of 14 residues. In germline, CDR1 is KGHDR, CDR2 SFDVKD. The data were obtained in a study of blood T cell repertoires in COVID-19. Study details: Spain, Italy and the United States supplied samples that represented acute and convalescent COVID-19. T cells, B-cell-depleted T cells, or PBMCs supplied cDNA or gDNA.

Original processing notes: Scientists estimated how many nucleated cells there were by amplifying reference gene primers. Repertoires were generated with immunoSEQ multiplex PCR, while TCRdb's copy carries only in-frame clones and drops some. V and J calls and clone size are copied from that table; D and trimming were computed from the DNA. Of under 95,000 clones in the sample, approximately 86% were seen once. Sequencing was done on a sample of peripheral blood. The sequence was collected from a man between 40 and 49 years old with acute or convalescent COVID-19. The chain couples TRBV24-1 to TRBJ2-2; 8 bases match TRBD1. This CDR3 reads CATRGQVNTGELFF. The CDR3 nucleotides read TGTGCCACCAGGGGACAGGTAAACACCGGGGAGCTGTTTTTT.